This is a list of T cell receptor beta chains from one sample in a study of T-cell memory formation after mild COVID-19. Each CDR3 protein gets one entry after TCRdb re-called the 5' RACE reads with MiXCR. The profile shows around 340,000 distinct CDR3 sequences, under 15% of them singletons. The sample taken for sequencing was PBMCs or a T cell subset sorted from them (not recorded which). These receptors were taken from a man between 18 and 35 years old who had mild COVID-19 (a few samples of this study predate the infection). Cell type and time point are not known. The CDR3 runs from the conserved cysteine through the conserved F or W. A D gene is named only where the DNA matches it firmly. Part of the rows lack a size; the others show once, few, many or a class for expanded clones.

d_gene: -
j_gene: TRBJ1-3
len: 17
abundance: -
v_gene: TRBV5-1
CDR3aa: CASRDLHNSRSGNTIYF
CDR3nt: TGCGCCAGCAGGGACCTTCATAACAGCCGCTCTGGAAACACCATATATTTT

d_gene: -
j_gene: TRBJ2-2
len: 16
abundance: few
v_gene: TRBV11-2
CDR3aa: CASSLGVLEDTGELFF
CDR3nt: TGTGCCAGCAGCTTAGGGGTCTTAGAGGACACCGGGGAGCTGTTTTTT

d_gene: -
j_gene: TRBJ2-3
len: 13
abundance: few
v_gene: TRBV29-1
CDR3aa: CSVERRAGDTQYF
CDR3nt: TGCAGCGTTGAAAGAAGGGCTGGAGATACGCAGTATTTT

d_gene: -
j_gene: TRBJ2-6
len: 15
abundance: few
v_gene: TRBV5-4
CDR3aa: CASSWESSGANVLTF
CDR3nt: TGTGCCAGCAGCTGGGAGAGCTCTGGGGCCAACGTCCTGACTTTC

d_gene: -
j_gene: TRBJ2-5
len: 15
abundance: many
v_gene: TRBV7-9
CDR3aa: CASSSQRGAGETQYF
CDR3nt: TGTGCCAGCAGCTCCCAAAGGGGGGCCGGGGAGACCCAGTACTTC

d_gene: -
j_gene: TRBJ2-5
len: 15
abundance: many
v_gene: TRBV5-1
CDR3aa: CASSLSGQPEETQYF
CDR3nt: TGCGCCAGCAGCTTGTCAGGACAGCCAGAGGAGACCCAGTACTTC

d_gene: -
j_gene: TRBJ1-5
len: 12
abundance: few
v_gene: TRBV6-6
CDR3aa: CATTQGDQPQHF
CDR3nt: TGTGCCACCACCCAGGGTGATCAGCCCCAGCATTTT

d_gene: -
j_gene: TRBJ1-2
len: 15
abundance: -
v_gene: TRBV4-2
CDR3aa: CASSQGRGISYGYTF
CDR3nt: TGTGCCAGCAGCCAAGGGAGGGGGATAAGCTATGGCTACACCTTC

d_gene: -
j_gene: TRBJ2-3
len: 15
abundance: few
v_gene: TRBV20-1
CDR3aa: CSAKWAGTSTDTQYF
CDR3nt: TGCAGTGCTAAGTGGGCGGGGACTAGCACAGATACGCAGTATTTT

d_gene: -
j_gene: TRBJ1-1
len: 15
abundance: few
v_gene: TRBV13
CDR3aa: CASSLGGQGITEAFF
CDR3nt: TGTGCCAGCAGCTTGGGGGGCCAGGGGATCACTGAAGCTTTCTTT

d_gene: TRBD2
j_gene: TRBJ2-5
len: 15
abundance: few
v_gene: TRBV7-9
CDR3aa: CASSVRLADQETQYF
CDR3nt: TGTGCCAGCAGCGTAAGACTAGCGGATCAAGAGACCCAGTACTTC

d_gene: -
j_gene: TRBJ2-5
len: 14
abundance: -
v_gene: TRBV7-9
CDR3aa: CASSLSIREETQYF
CDR3nt: TGTGCCAGCAGCTTAAGTATCCGAGAGGAGACCCAGTACTTC

d_gene: -
j_gene: TRBJ1-4
len: 13
abundance: -
v_gene: TRBV20-1
CDR3aa: CSARDRHGEKLFF
CDR3nt: TGCAGTGCTAGAGACCGACACGGTGAAAAACTGTTTTTT

d_gene: TRBD1
j_gene: TRBJ1-2
len: 15
abundance: -
v_gene: TRBV25-1
CDR3aa: CASSDGTGAWYGYTF
CDR3nt: TGTGCCAGCAGTGATGGGACAGGTGCCTGGTATGGCTACACCTTC

d_gene: -
j_gene: TRBJ2-5
len: 10
abundance: few
v_gene: TRBV7-3
CDR3aa: CKHPGETQYF
CDR3nt: TGTAAACATCCTGGGGAGACCCAGTACTTC

d_gene: TRBD2
j_gene: TRBJ2-5
len: 16
abundance: -
v_gene: TRBV7-6
CDR3aa: CASSLLGLAGGGTQYF
CDR3nt: TGTGCCAGCAGCTTACTTGGACTAGCGGGAGGAGGGACCCAGTACTTC

d_gene: -
j_gene: TRBJ1-2
len: 16
abundance: -
v_gene: TRBV4-1
CDR3aa: CASSQAWQGPGYGYTF
CDR3nt: TGCGCCAGCAGCCAGGCATGGCAGGGCCCTGGGTATGGCTACACCTTC

d_gene: -
j_gene: TRBJ1-5
len: 17
abundance: few
v_gene: TRBV4-1
CDR3aa: CASSQGGARGRNQPQHF
CDR3nt: TGCGCCAGCAGCCAGGGAGGAGCCAGGGGTAGGAATCAGCCCCAGCATTTT

d_gene: -
j_gene: TRBJ2-3
len: 14
abundance: -
v_gene: TRBV4-1
CDR3aa: CASSQGGAKDTQYF
CDR3nt: TGCGCCAGCAGCCAAGGGGGGGCCAAAGATACGCAGTATTTT

d_gene: TRBD1
j_gene: TRBJ1-1
len: 14
abundance: -
v_gene: TRBV7-8
CDR3aa: CASSPQGQGTEAFF
CDR3nt: TGTGCCAGCAGCCCACAGGGGCAAGGCACTGAAGCTTTCTTT

d_gene: -
j_gene: TRBJ2-2
len: 14
abundance: -
v_gene: TRBV9
CDR3aa: CASSDRVMTGELFF
CDR3nt: TGTGCCAGCAGCGACAGGGTAATGACCGGGGAGCTGTTTTTT

d_gene: -
j_gene: TRBJ2-7
len: 14
abundance: -
v_gene: TRBV20-1
CDR3aa: CSARDSAEGYEQYF
CDR3nt: TGCAGTGCTAGAGATAGCGCGGAAGGCTACGAGCAGTACTTC

d_gene: -
j_gene: TRBJ2-2
len: 14
abundance: -
v_gene: TRBV29-1
CDR3aa: CSVVPVGDTGELFF
CDR3nt: TGCAGCGTTGTACCCGTTGGGGACACCGGGGAGCTGTTTTTT

d_gene: -
j_gene: TRBJ1-1
len: 14
abundance: many
v_gene: TRBV7-3
CDR3aa: CASSLGPTSTEAFF
CDR3nt: TGTGCCAGCAGCTTAGGACCCACGAGCACTGAAGCTTTCTTT

d_gene: -
j_gene: TRBJ1-6
len: 15
abundance: few
v_gene: TRBV5-1
CDR3aa: CASSLAGEGRSPLHF
CDR3nt: TGCGCCAGCAGCTTGGCCGGGGAGGGACGTTCACCCCTCCACTTT

d_gene: TRBD2
j_gene: TRBJ2-1
len: 15
abundance: few
v_gene: TRBV15
CDR3aa: CATSRGLAGDNEQFF
CDR3nt: TGTGCCACCAGCAGAGGACTAGCGGGGGATAATGAGCAGTTCTTC